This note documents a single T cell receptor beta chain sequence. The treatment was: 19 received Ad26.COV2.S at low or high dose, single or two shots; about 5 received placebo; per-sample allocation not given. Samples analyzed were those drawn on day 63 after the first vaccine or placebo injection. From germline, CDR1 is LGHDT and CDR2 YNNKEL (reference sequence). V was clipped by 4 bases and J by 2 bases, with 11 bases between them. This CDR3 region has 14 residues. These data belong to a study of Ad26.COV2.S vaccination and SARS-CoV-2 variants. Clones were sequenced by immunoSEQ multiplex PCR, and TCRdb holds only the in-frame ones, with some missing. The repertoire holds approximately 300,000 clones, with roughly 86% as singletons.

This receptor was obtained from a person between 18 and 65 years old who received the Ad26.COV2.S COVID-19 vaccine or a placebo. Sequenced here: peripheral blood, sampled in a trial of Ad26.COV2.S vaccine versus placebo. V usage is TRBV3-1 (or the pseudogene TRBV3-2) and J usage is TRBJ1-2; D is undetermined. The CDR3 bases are TGTGCCAGCAGCCGAACGGGTCCGAACTATGGCTACACCTTC. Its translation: CASSRTGPNYGYTF.